The entry below describes one T cell receptor (beta chain). Its antigen is not known. TCRdb's table, derived via immunoSEQ multiplex PCR, lists solely in-frame clones and lacks some. The sample gives under 15,000 clones, around nine tenths of which show up once; around 1.8% is in the top ten. The CDR3 is 17 amino acids. This sample was included in a study of untreated major depressive disorder. Findings of the study overall: TRBV05-01 (Vbeta 5.1) usage was higher in CD4+ T cells of depressed patients than controls.

This clonotype was sampled from a woman aged 25 to 45 with major depressive disorder. Sequenced sample: CD4+ T cells from PBMCs. This rearrangement joins TRBV21-1 to TRBJ2-5; the table's D gene call, TRBD2, was not cross checked with the DNA. TRBV21-1 is assigned pseudogene status. CDR3 sequence reads: CASSKGGEGLSRETQYF. In DNA, the CDR3 is TGTGCCAGCAGCAAAGGGGGGGAGGGCCTTAGCAGGGAGACCCAGTACTTC.